These 24 T cell receptor beta chains were sequenced from one sample in a study of blood T cell repertoires in COVID-19. Measured with immunoSEQ multiplex PCR; TCRdb has only the in-frame clones, and not every one. The sample includes 35,000 to 50,000 clones, about four fifths seen only once; the top ten take roughly 6%. Sequenced sample: peripheral blood. These TCRs come from a woman at least 80 years old with acute or convalescent COVID-19.

This chain joins TRBV30 and TRBJ1-4; TRBD1 aligns across 10 bases. The trim removed 6 bases at V and 10 bases at J, leaving 14 bases unmatched. The CDR3 totals 15 residues. The V gene's germline CDR1 is GTSNPN and CDR2 SVGIG (reference sequence). The CDR3 region has the DNA TGTGCCTGCGCCCCGGGACAGGGGATGGATAGAAAACTGTTTTTT. Amino acid sequence: CACAPGQGMDRKLFF.

V usage is TRBV10-2 and J usage is TRBJ2-1; 14 nucleotides line up with TRBD2. V dropped 4 bases and J dropped 0; count of bases not matched to a gene: 5. The CDR3 is 18 residues long. The V gene's germline CDR1 is WSHSY and CDR2 SAAADI. This chain's CDR3 is CASSGTSGGPSSYNEQFF. CDR3 sequence (DNA): TGCGCCAGCAGTGGGACTAGCGGGGGGCCGAGCTCCTACAATGAGCAGTTCTTC.

The chain combines TRBV29-1 with TRBJ2-7; TRBD2 is a possible D gene (5 bases). The CDR3 runs 13 residues. Trimming stripped 5 bases from V and 1 base from J, with 12 bases between. CDR1 is SQVTM, CDR2 ANQGSEA, per germline. The CDR3 sequence is CSVTRTGSYEQYF. The DNA for the CDR3 is TGCAGCGTTACGCGGACGGGATCCTACGAGCAGTACTTC.

This chain uses TRBV25-1 with TRBJ1-2; 9 nucleotides line up with TRBD1. Germline loops: CDR1 MGHDK, CDR2 SYGVNS. The CDR3 length is 15 residues. V was clipped by 3 bases and J by 10 bases; unmatched bases: 12. The CDR3 region has the DNA TGTGCCAGCAGTGACGCGGACAGGGGACCCGATGACTACACCTTC. Translation gives CASSDADRGPDDYTF.

This clone was seen a few times. The chain joins TRBV20-1 to TRBJ2-5; no clear D gene. Germline V gene sequence: CDR1 DFQATT, CDR2 SNEGSKA (reference sequence). The CDR3 has 15 residues. Trimming took off 3 bases at V and 4 bases at J, with 18 bases between the two ends. The CDR3 protein is CSASPLDSLVETQYF. The CDR3 DNA is TGCAGTGCTAGTCCCCTCGACTCGCTCGTAGAGACCCAGTACTTC.

This clone was observed a single time. This chain connects TRBV14 to TRBJ1-2; 7 bases map to TRBD1. V lost 0 bases, J lost 8 bases, and 6 bases stayed unmatched. Germline loops: CDR1 SGHDN, CDR2 FVKESK. The CDR3 has 14 residues. The CDR3 coding sequence is TGTGCCAGCAGCCAAGAGGTCAGGGGGGCAGGCTACACCTTC. Its translation is CASSQEVRGAGYTF.

This chain links TRBV12-5 with TRBJ2-2, with 9 bases that match TRBD1. The CDR3 runs 14 residues. The germline V gene has CDR1 LGHNT and CDR2 FRNRAP. The V and J ends lost 1 base and 6 bases, in that order; junction bases with no gene match: 0. The CDR3 is CASGLGQGAGELFF. For the CDR3, the DNA is TGTGCTAGTGGTTTGGGACAGGGGGCCGGGGAGCTGTTTTTT. The full variable domain, with the rest looked up from reference TRBV12-5 and TRBJ2-2, is DARVTQTPRHKVTEMGQEVTMRCQPILGHNTVFWYRQTMMQGLELLAYFRNRAPLDDSGMPKDRFSAEMPDATLATLKIQPSEPRDSAVYFCASGLGQGAGELFFGEGSRLTVL.

This rearrangement joins TRBV30 to TRBJ1-2; 7 nucleotides match TRBD1. The CDR3 loop spans 14 amino acids. Trimming removed 2 bases from V and 4 bases from J; junction bases left unmatched: 7. Germline lookup yields CDR1 GTSNPN and CDR2 SVGIG (reference sequence). CDR3 sequence: CAWSPGGIVYGYTF. The CDR3 bases are TGTGCCTGGAGTCCAGGGGGTATAGTCTATGGCTACACCTTC.

This clone was counted a single time. The chain is built from TRBV5-8 and TRBJ2-5; 9 bases are a match to TRBD1. Unmatched junction bases numbered 14, after V lost 4 bases and J lost 4 bases. Per the germline V gene, CDR1 is SGHTS and CDR2 is YDEGEE. There are 17 residues in the CDR3. The CDR3 DNA is TGTGCCAGCAGCATGAACAGGGGGCGCGGGGCTCGAGAGACCCAGTACTTC. Its protein is CASSMNRGRGARETQYF.

The CDR3 DNA reads as TGCAGCGTTGCCCCACAGGGGGCAAGTCAGCCCCAGCATTTT. Translated: CSVAPQGASQPQHF. This chain connects TRBV29-1 to TRBJ1-5, with 9 bases that match TRBD1. The J segment lost 6 bases and the V segment lost 4 bases, leaving 7 bases of the junction unmatched. Germline CDR1 reads SQVTM; CDR2 reads ANQGSEA. CDR3 length equals 14 residues.

The chain combines TRBV6-4 with TRBJ1-2, with 8 nucleotides matching TRBD1. V was pared by 4 bases and J by 8 bases, with 6 bases of the junction left unmatched. The germline CDR1 and CDR2 sequences are MRHNA and SNTAGT. This CDR3 is 13 amino acids long. The CDR3 nucleotides read TGTGCCAGCAGTGCGACAGGGGTCGGGGGCTACACCTTC. As protein: CASSATGVGGYTF.

The V gene is TRBV5-1, the J gene TRBJ2-7; 7 bases are shared with TRBD2. Germline CDR1 and CDR2: SGHRS and YFSETQ. The CDR3 runs 15 residues. Germline trimming cut 4 bases from V and 7 bases from J; bases unmatched to any gene: 14. The CDR3 nucleotides read TGCGCCAGCAGCCTCCCGACTAGCACCGAGGGGGAGCAGTACTTC. Protein: CASSLPTSTEGEQYF.

This rearrangement joins TRBV5-1 to TRBJ1-2; D gene ambiguous. Trimming removed 9 bases at V and 4 bases at J, with 16 bases between. Germline-derived CDR1 and CDR2 are SGHRS and YFSETQ. This CDR3 is built from 13 residues. The CDR3 spells CATRVEASYGYTF. Here the CDR3 DNA reads TGCGCCACCCGTGTGGAGGCTAGCTATGGCTACACCTTC.

The CDR3 sequence is CASYLGGTGTGELFF. The CDR3, as DNA: TGCGCCAGTTATCTGGGAGGGACTGGCACCGGGGAGCTGTTTTTT. V and J are TRBV5-1 and TRBJ2-2; 7 bases match TRBD2. The V gene's germline CDR1 is SGHRS and CDR2 YFSETQ. There are 15 residues in the CDR3. V shed 8 bases, J shed 4 bases, and the junction held 11 bases outside the gene matches.

This clone was observed a handful of times. V usage is TRBV2 and J usage is TRBJ1-3; no definite D call. Trimming removed 0 bases at V and 0 bases at J, with 6 bases between. This CDR3 comprises 15 residues. Germline V gene data show CDR1 as SNHLY and CDR2 as FYNNEI. The CDR3 nucleotides read TGTGCCAGCAGTGAAGCGACTTTCTCTGGAAACACCATATATTTT. Its translation is CASSEATFSGNTIYF.

This chain links TRBV24-1 with TRBJ1-2; tentatively, D is TRBD1 (5 bases). V dropped 1 base and J dropped 5 bases, with 19 bases sitting between them. Germline CDR1 is KGHDR and CDR2 is SFDVKD. The CDR3 extends over 17 amino acids. The CDR3 bases are TGTGCCACCAGTGATTTCTGGGACCGCGGCGGGGTGTATGGCTACACCTTC. Translation: CATSDFWDRGGVYGYTF.

The chain recombines TRBV5-4 with TRBJ1-3, with 7 bases that match TRBD1. Germline V CDR1 and CDR2: SGHNT, YYREEE (reference sequence). V lost 3 bases, J lost 2 bases, and 5 bases stayed unmatched. The CDR3 is made up of 15 amino acids. The CDR3 is CASSSAGTAGNTIYF. The CDR3 nucleotides are TGTGCCAGCAGCTCCGCCGGGACAGCTGGAAACACCATATATTTT.

This clone came up a few times. The rearrangement links TRBV5-1 to TRBJ1-3; maybe TRBD1 (5 bases). CDR1 and CDR2 from the germline V gene are SGHRS and YFSETQ. The CDR3 has 14 amino acids. V gave up 0 bases and J gave up 4 bases, with 8 bases separating them. The CDR3 spells CASSLDRPGNTIYF. DNA of the CDR3: TGCGCCAGCAGCTTGGACAGGCCGGGAAACACCATATATTTT.

The V gene is TRBV7-2, the J gene TRBJ2-7, with 7 bases identical to TRBD1. The length of the CDR3 is 16 residues. After removal of 4 bases from V and 0 bases from J, the junction contained 9 bases not matched to a gene. In germline, CDR1 is SGHTA, CDR2 FQGNSA. The CDR3: CASSSNGQVSSYEQYF. CDR3 DNA sequence: TGTGCCAGCAGCTCAAACGGACAGGTCAGCTCCTACGAGCAGTACTTC.

The chain has TRBV5-1 and TRBJ2-7; TRBD1 matches 9 bases. This CDR3 spans 16 amino acids. V lost 0 bases and J lost 2; bases outside the gene matches: 6. From germline, CDR1 is SGHRS and CDR2 YFSETQ. The CDR3 DNA is TGCGCCAGCAGCTTGGGTTGGGGACAGGGAACCTACGAGCAGTACTTC. Its protein is CASSLGWGQGTYEQYF. Complete variable domain (other parts from reference TRBV5-1 and TRBJ2-7): KAGVTQTPRYLIKTRGQQVTLSCSPISGHRSVSWYQQTPGQGLQFLFEYFSETQRNKGNFPGRFSGRQFSNSRSEMNVSTLELGDSALYLCASSLGWGQGTYEQYFGPGTRLTVT.

The chain joins TRBV6-5 to TRBJ2-5; 8 bases are shared with TRBD1. Unmatched junction bases numbered 9, after V lost 6 bases and J lost 3 bases. The CDR3 extends over 15 amino acids. Germline V gives CDR1 MNHEY, CDR2 SVGAGI. The DNA of the CDR3 is TGTGCCAGCAGACGGCCAGGGGGCGCGGAAGAGACCCAGTACTTC. Encoded protein: CASRRPGGAEETQYF.

The chain is built from TRBV10-3 and TRBJ1-3, with no clear D. The germline V gene has CDR1 ENHRY and CDR2 SYGVKD. Trimming stripped 6 bases from V and 2 bases from J, with 11 bases between. The CDR3 sequence is 14 residues long. CDR3 loop: CAIRPLTAGNTIYF. In nucleotides, the CDR3 is TGTGCCATCAGACCCCTCACAGCTGGAAACACCATATATTTT.

The table lists this clone with a count of one. The chain links TRBV19 to TRBJ1-2; 8 nucleotides align to TRBD1. The junction had 8 bases not matched to a gene; V was cut back by 7 bases and J by 4 bases. CDR1 and CDR2 from the germline V gene are LNHDA and SQIVND (reference sequence). CDR3 length: 14 residues. CDR3 coding DNA: TGTGCCAGTACCGAGAGACAGGGGATCTATGGCTACACCTTC. It specifies CASTERQGIYGYTF.

The chain joins TRBV7-2 to TRBJ2-5, with D maybe TRBD2 (6 bases). CDR3 size: 15 residues. The V end was cut by 5 bases, the J end by 5 bases, with 18 bases between. CDR1 is SGHTA, CDR2 FQGNSA, per germline. CDR3 DNA sequence: TGTGCCAGCAGCCCCAACGGGGGAACCCACGAGACCCAGTACTTC. Residues: CASSPNGGTHETQYF.